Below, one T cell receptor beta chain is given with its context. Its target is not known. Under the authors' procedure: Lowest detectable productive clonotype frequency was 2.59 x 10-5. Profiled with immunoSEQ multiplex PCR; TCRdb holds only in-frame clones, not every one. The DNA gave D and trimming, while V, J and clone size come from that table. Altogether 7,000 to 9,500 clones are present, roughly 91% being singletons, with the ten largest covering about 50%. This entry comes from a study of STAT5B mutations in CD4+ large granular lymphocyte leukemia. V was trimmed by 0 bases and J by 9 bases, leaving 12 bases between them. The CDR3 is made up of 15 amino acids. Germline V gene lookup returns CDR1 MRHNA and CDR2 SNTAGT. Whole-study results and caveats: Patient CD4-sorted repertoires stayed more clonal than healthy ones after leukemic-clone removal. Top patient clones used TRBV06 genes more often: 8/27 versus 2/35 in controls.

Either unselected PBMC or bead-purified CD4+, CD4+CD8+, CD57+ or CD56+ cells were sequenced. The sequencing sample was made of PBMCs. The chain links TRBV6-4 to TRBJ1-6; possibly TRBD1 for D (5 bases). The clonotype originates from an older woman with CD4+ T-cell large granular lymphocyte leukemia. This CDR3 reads CASSDSPGSGSPLHF. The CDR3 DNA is TGTGCCAGCAGTGACTCGCCAGGGTCAGGTTCACCCCTCCACTTT.